This TCR beta chain was captured in a study of blood T cell repertoires in COVID-19. The overall study: Acute-phase and convalescent COVID-19 samples originated in the United States, Italy and Spain. T cells, B-cell-depleted T cells, or PBMCs supplied cDNA or gDNA.

In the original workflow: From reference gene primer amplification, estimates of nucleated cell counts were derived. The repertoire was sequenced with immunoSEQ multiplex PCR; TCRdb's copy has only in-frame clones and lacks some. V and J calls and clone size are those listed in that table; D and trimming were worked out from the DNA. This sample has 150,000 or so clones; about four fifths occur once, and the top ten carry approximately 30%. V was pared by 3 bases and J by 8 bases, with 20 bases between. This CDR3 comprises 15 residues. In germline, CDR1 is SGHRS, CDR2 YFSETQ. The source material was peripheral blood. This chain uses TRBV5-1 with TRBJ1-2; possible D gene TRBD1, 5 bases. This TCR was recovered from an older woman with acute or convalescent COVID-19. The CDR3 DNA is TGCGCCAGCAGCTCAACCGGGACTACCCTCGTGGGCTACACCTTC. This translates into CASSSTGTTLVGYTF.